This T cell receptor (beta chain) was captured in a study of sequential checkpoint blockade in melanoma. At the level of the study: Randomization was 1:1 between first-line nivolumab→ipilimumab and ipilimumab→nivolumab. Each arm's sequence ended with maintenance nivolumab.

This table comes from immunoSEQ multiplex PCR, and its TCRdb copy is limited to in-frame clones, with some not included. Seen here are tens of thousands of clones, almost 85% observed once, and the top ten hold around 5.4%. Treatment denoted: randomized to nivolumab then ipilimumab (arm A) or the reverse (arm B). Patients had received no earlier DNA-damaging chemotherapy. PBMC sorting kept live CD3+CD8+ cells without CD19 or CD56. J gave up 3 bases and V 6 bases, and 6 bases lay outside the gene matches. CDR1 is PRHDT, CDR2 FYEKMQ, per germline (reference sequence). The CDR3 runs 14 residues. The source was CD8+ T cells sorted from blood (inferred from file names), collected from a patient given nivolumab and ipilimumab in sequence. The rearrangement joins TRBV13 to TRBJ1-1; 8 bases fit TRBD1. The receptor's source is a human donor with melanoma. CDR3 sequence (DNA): TGTGCCAGCAGAATCCAGGGGGCGGACACTGAAGCTTTCTTT. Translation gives CASRIQGADTEAFF.